The 25 T cell receptor beta chains presented below share a single source sample, sequenced in a study of T-cell memory formation after mild COVID-19 (dated by TCRdb to the early 2020s). The library was generated by 5' RACE. Sequencing used an Illumina NovaSeq 6000. The raw public data were reprocessed by TCRdb itself: fastp quality trimming at Q25, MiXCR clonotype calling, in-frame beta chains only. Each CDR3 protein gets just one entry, which takes the most common genes and DNA from the rows behind it. This sample is represented by some 210,000 distinct CDR3 sequences; approximately 20% of them were singletons. Roughly 2.4% of the sample is in the top ten clones. The sequencing input was PBMCs or a T cell subset sorted from them (not recorded which). Receptors were obtained from an adult woman who had mild COVID-19 (a few samples of this study predate the infection). The sample titles of this study are shuffled in the database, so cell type and time point are left out; the donor was told from shared clones.

This chain links TRBV5-1 with TRBJ1-2, with a weak D call TRBD1 (5 bases). Germline-derived CDR1 and CDR2 are SGHRS and YFSETQ. This CDR3 contains 14 residues. Trimming took 2 bases from V and 2 from J, leaving 10 bases between them. The CDR3 DNA reads TGCGCCAGCAGCTTATGGGACGGCAACTATGGCTACACCTTC. This gives the protein CASSLWDGNYGYTF.

This chain connects TRBV18 to TRBJ1-1, with TRBD1 identical over 7 bases. Losses at the gene ends were 3 bases for V and 8 bases for J; bases not matched to a gene: 3. CDR3 length equals 12 residues. Germline values: CDR1 KGHSH, CDR2 LQKENI. The CDR3 DNA sequence: TGTGCCAGCTCACCCGACAGGGTGGAAGCTTTCTTT. This sequence encodes CASSPDRVEAFF. Drawing the rest from reference TRBV18 and TRBJ1-1, the complete variable domain is NAGVMQNPRHLVRRRGQEARLRCSPMKGHSHVYWYRQLPEEGLKFMVYLQKENIIDESGMPKERFSAEFPKEGPSILRIQQVVRGDSAAYFCASSPDRVEAFFGQGTRLTVV.

This clonotype was seen a few times. The CDR3 bases are TGTGCCAGCAGCGGAGGGGGGACAGGGAGCACAGATACGCAGTATTTT. Translating it yields CASSGGGTGSTDTQYF. The chain combines TRBV5-5 with TRBJ2-3, with 9 positions matching TRBD1. Germline loops: CDR1 SGHKS, CDR2 YYEKEE (reference sequence). The CDR3 is made up of 16 amino acids. Unmatched junction bases numbered 6, after V lost 4 bases and J lost 0 bases.

Only a few counts were recorded for this clonotype. The genes are TRBV25-1 and TRBJ2-7; TRBD1 is a possible D gene (5 bases). The germline gives CDR1 MGHDK, CDR2 SYGVNS. The V end lost 3 bases, the J end lost 7 bases, and 13 bases lay between the germline ends. This CDR3 is 13 amino acids long. The CDR3 region has the DNA TGTGCCAGCAGTGATTTAAGGGGCCGGGAGCAGTACTTC. It codes for CASSDLRGREQYF.

This clonotype was observed at least ten times. V and J are TRBV7-2 and TRBJ2-3; D is tentatively TRBD1 or TRBD2 (5 bases each). The V and J ends lost 5 bases and 2 bases respectively, with 14 bases between them. CDR1 SGHTA and CDR2 FQGNSA come from the germline V gene. This CDR3 is built from 15 residues. The CDR3 nucleotides are TGTGCCAGCAGCCGCCGGGACCCAAACACAGATACGCAGTATTTT. Amino acid sequence: CASSRRDPNTDTQYF. Variable domain in full (rest from reference TRBV7-2 and TRBJ2-3): GAGVSQSPSNKVTEKGKDVELRCDPISGHTALYWYRQSLGQGLEFLIYFQGNSAPDKSGLPSDRFSAERTGGSVSTLTIQRTQQEDSAVYLCASSRRDPNTDTQYFGPGTRLTVL.

V usage is TRBV18 and J usage is TRBJ2-5; 8 bases are shared with TRBD1. With V trimmed by 4 bases and J by 2 bases, 3 bases remained unmatched. The CDR3 runs to 14 residues. Germline V lookup: CDR1 KGHSH, CDR2 LQKENI. CDR3 protein: CASSHRGSQETQYF. The CDR3 DNA reads as TGTGCCAGCTCACACAGGGGGTCACAAGAGACCCAGTACTTC.

The chain has TRBV7-2 and TRBJ1-1; 8 bases are shared with TRBD1. CDR1 SGHTA and CDR2 FQGNSA come from the germline V gene. After removal of 2 bases from V and 5 bases from J, the junction contained 7 bases not matched to a gene. This CDR3 is built from 15 residues. CDR3 DNA: TGTGCCAGCAGCTTACTCCCACAGGGGGGAACTGAAGCTTTCTTT. Its translation: CASSLLPQGGTEAFF.

The chain links TRBV29-1 to TRBJ1-5; 7 bases map to TRBD1. Germline values: CDR1 SQVTM, CDR2 ANQGSEA. There are 14 residues in the CDR3. The V and J ends lost 7 bases and 0 bases, in that order; junction bases with no gene match: 6. In nucleotides, the CDR3 is TGCAGCGCCCTCCCAGGGGGTAGCAATCAGCCCCAGCATTTT. It yields the protein CSALPGGSNQPQHF.

This clonotype was counted a few times. The genes are TRBV18 and TRBJ1-3, with D perhaps TRBD1 (6 bases). The CDR3 spans 16 residues. Deletions cut 3 bases from V and 0 bases from J, with 12 bases between. Germline CDR1 reads KGHSH; CDR2 reads LQKENI. CDR3 coding DNA: TGTGCCAGCTCACCCACCGGGGGCCCCTCTGGAAACACCATATATTTT. Its protein product is CASSPTGGPSGNTIYF.

This clonotype was picked up many times. The chain joins TRBV6-2 or TRBV6-3 to TRBJ2-1, with 11 bases that match TRBD2. The trim removed 5 bases at V and 4 bases at J, leaving 7 bases unmatched. Germline assignment: CDR1 MNHEY and CDR2 SVGEGT. The CDR3 is 16 residues long. CDR3 region: CASSDVTSGSYNEQFF. The DNA for the CDR3 is TGTGCCAGCAGTGACGTTACTAGCGGGAGTTACAATGAGCAGTTCTTC.

V usage is TRBV19 and J usage is TRBJ1-5; possible D gene TRBD1, 5 bases. Trimming removed 4 bases from V and 3 bases from J, with 16 bases in between. The CDR3 length is 16 residues. Germline CDR1 and CDR2: LNHDA and SQIVND (reference sequence). The DNA for the CDR3 is TGTGCCAGTAGTAAGTACCCGACAGCTGTCAATCAGCCCCAGCATTTT. Its protein is CASSKYPTAVNQPQHF.

J is TRBJ2-5 and V is TRBV18; D is uncertain. V gave up 2 bases and J gave up 2 bases, with 12 bases separating them. CDR1 and CDR2 from the germline V gene are KGHSH and LQKENI. The CDR3 has 15 amino acids. The CDR3, as DNA: TGTGCCAGCTCACCAATACAGTCCGATCAAGAGACCCAGTACTTC. Translation: CASSPIQSDQETQYF.

The chain joins TRBV7-3 to TRBJ2-1; tentative D call: TRBD2 (6 bases). Germline V CDR1 and CDR2: SGHTA, FQGTGA. The CDR3 has 13 amino acids. V dropped 4 bases and J dropped 7 bases, with 11 bases sitting between them. CDR3 coding DNA: TGTGCCAGCAGCTGGACTATTGGGAATGAGCAGTTCTTC. As protein: CASSWTIGNEQFF.

The genes are TRBV9 and TRBJ2-1, with D unclear. The ends were cut back, 0 bases at V and 0 bases at J, with 10 bases in the middle. This CDR3 spans 16 amino acids. Germline values: CDR1 SGDLS, CDR2 YYNGEE. The CDR3 loop is CASSVETRSSYNEQFF. The CDR3 DNA sequence: TGTGCCAGCAGCGTAGAAACGCGGAGCTCCTACAATGAGCAGTTCTTC.

The V call is TRBV9, the J call TRBJ2-5, with 8 bases aligning to TRBD1. Germline V lookup: CDR1 SGDLS, CDR2 YYNGEE. This CDR3 has 15 residues. V lost 4 bases, J lost 4 bases, and 9 bases stayed unmatched. CDR3 DNA: TGTGCCAGCAGCCCCAACAGGGGGAGAGGAGAGACCCAGTACTTC. It encodes CASSPNRGRGETQYF.

V is TRBV6-5 and J is TRBJ2-5; D is possibly TRBD2 (7 bases). The CDR3 extends over 16 amino acids. The germline gives CDR1 MNHEY, CDR2 SVGAGI. The ends were cut back, 4 bases at V and 2 bases at J, with 17 bases in the middle. The CDR3 region is CASSSPAGRGQETQYF. The DNA of the CDR3 is TGTGCCAGCAGTTCCCCAGCGGGGAGGGGGCAAGAGACCCAGTACTTC.

The chain is built from TRBV6-5 and TRBJ1-3; the D gene is possibly TRBD1 (5 bases). The CDR3 covers 15 residues. V was pared by 6 bases and J by 0 bases, with 12 bases between. Germline assignment: CDR1 MNHEY and CDR2 SVGAGI. The CDR3 coding sequence is TGTGCCAGCAGCCCCGACAGTCTCTCTGGAAACACCATATATTTT. This codes for CASSPDSLSGNTIYF.

This rearrangement joins TRBV4-2 to TRBJ2-5; weak D call: TRBD2 (6 bases). The CDR3 runs to 15 residues. Germline V CDR1 and CDR2: LGHNA, YNFKEQ. Between the trimmed V and J ends, which lost 2 bases and 6 bases, there was a span of 16 bases. DNA for the CDR3: TGTGCCAGCAGCCAATCCGGGGAGGCTGCTAAGACCCAGTACTTC. Amino acid sequence: CASSQSGEAAKTQYF.

This sequence joins TRBV7-8 and TRBJ1-1; D gene unclear. The CDR3 has 15 residues. Per germline, CDR1 SGHVS and CDR2 FQNEAQ. V was pared by 3 bases and J by 0 bases, with 11 bases between. The CDR3 DNA follows: TGTGCCAGCAGCTTGGAGGCGGGATTGAACACTGAAGCTTTCTTT. Protein product: CASSLEAGLNTEAFF.

The CDR3 sequence: CASSYAGTGDYEQYF. Here the CDR3 DNA reads TGTGCCAGCAGTTACGCCGGGACAGGGGACTACGAGCAGTACTTC. This chain connects TRBV6-5 to TRBJ2-7, with TRBD1 matching over 10 bases. The CDR3 runs to 15 residues. V shed 2 bases and J 3 bases; nucleotides not matched to a gene: 4. The germline V gene has CDR1 MNHEY and CDR2 SVGAGI.

This clonotype has a handful of counts. The chain joins TRBV11-3 to TRBJ2-5, with a weak D call TRBD2 (6 bases). From germline, CDR1 is SGHNT and CDR2 YENEEA. V was shortened by 0 bases and J by 4 bases, with 12 bases between the two germline ends. CDR3 length: 15 residues. The DNA of the CDR3 is TGTGCCAGCAGCTTAGATGGGCTAGCGCGAGAGACCCAGTACTTC. This encodes CASSLDGLARETQYF.

The chain joins TRBV5-1 to TRBJ2-1, with TRBD2 matching over 14 bases. Trimming at V came to 6 bases and at J to 8 bases, leaving 4 bases not matched to a gene. In germline, CDR1 is SGHRS, CDR2 YFSETQ. The CDR3 covers 14 residues. CDR3 in DNA: TGCGCCAGCAAGACTAGCGGGGGGGCCGATGAGCAGTTCTTC. Protein: CASKTSGGADEQFF.

This clonotype was counted a single time. V and J are TRBV7-3 and TRBJ1-2, with D maybe TRBD1 (6 bases). There are 14 residues in the CDR3. The V end lost 5 bases, the J end lost 1 base, and 11 bases lay between the germline ends. CDR1 and CDR2 from the germline V gene are SGHTA and FQGTGA. The CDR3 region is CASSIQGFNYGYTF. The CDR3 DNA reads as TGTGCCAGCAGCATACAGGGTTTTAACTATGGCTACACCTTC.

The chain is built from TRBV29-1 and TRBJ2-7; 7 bases fit TRBD2. The germline gives CDR1 SQVTM, CDR2 ANQGSEA. The CDR3 has 11 residues. The V segment lost 6 bases and the J segment 4 bases; nucleotides outside the gene matches: 3. For the CDR3, the DNA is TGCAGCGTAGGACTAGAGTACGAGCAGTACTTC. Amino acids: CSVGLEYEQYF.

The genes are TRBV30 and TRBJ2-7; D is perhaps TRBD1 (7 bases). V was cut by 3 bases and J by 3 bases, with 21 bases left in between. From germline, CDR1 is GTSNPN and CDR2 SVGIG (reference sequence). The CDR3 spans 16 residues. Here the CDR3 reads CAWSRSGGRVNYEQYF. The CDR3 DNA is TGTGCCTGGAGCCGATCAGGGGGGAGAGTGAACTACGAGCAGTACTTC.